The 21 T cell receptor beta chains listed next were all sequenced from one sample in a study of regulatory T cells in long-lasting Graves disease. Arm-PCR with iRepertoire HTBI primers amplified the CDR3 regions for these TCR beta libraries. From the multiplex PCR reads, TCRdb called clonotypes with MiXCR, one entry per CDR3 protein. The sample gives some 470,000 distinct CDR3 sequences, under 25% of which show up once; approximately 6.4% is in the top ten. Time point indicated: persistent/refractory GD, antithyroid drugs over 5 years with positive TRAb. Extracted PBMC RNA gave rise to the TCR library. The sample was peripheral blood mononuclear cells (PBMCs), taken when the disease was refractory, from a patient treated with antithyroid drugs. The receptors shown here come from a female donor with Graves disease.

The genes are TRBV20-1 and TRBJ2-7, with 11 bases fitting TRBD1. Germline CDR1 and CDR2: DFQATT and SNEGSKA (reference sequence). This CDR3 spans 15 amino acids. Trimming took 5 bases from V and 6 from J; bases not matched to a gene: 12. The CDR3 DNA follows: TGCAGTGCTCCCATGCTTGGGACAGGGGGGGTCGAGCAGTACTTC. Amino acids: CSAPMLGTGGVEQYF.

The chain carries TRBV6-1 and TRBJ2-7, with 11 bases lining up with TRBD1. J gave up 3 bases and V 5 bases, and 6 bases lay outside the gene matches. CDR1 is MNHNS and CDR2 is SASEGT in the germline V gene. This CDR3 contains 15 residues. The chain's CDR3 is CASSPPGQGVYEQYF. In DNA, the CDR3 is TGTGCCAGCAGTCCGCCGGGACAGGGGGTCTACGAGCAGTACTTC.

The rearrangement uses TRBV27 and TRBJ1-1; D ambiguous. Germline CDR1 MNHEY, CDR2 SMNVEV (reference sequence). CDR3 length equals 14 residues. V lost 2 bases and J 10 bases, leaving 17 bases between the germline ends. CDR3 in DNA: TGTGCCAGCAGTTTAGTCGAGGTCCCCATGGGAGCTTTCTTT. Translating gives CASSLVEVPMGAFF.

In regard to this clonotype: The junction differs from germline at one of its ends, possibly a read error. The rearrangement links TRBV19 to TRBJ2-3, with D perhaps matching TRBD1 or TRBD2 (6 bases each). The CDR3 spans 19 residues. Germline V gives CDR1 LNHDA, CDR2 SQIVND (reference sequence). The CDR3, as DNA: TGTGCCAGTAGTATCGGAAAGCGAGTAAGGGGGGATAGCACAGATCCGCAGTATTTT. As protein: CASSIGKRVRGDSTDPQYF.

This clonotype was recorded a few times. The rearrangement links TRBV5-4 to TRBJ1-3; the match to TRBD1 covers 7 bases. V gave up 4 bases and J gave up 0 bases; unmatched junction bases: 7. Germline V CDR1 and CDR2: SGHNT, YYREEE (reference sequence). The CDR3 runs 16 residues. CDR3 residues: CASSRTGDFSGNTIYF. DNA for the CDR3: TGTGCCAGCAGCCGTACAGGGGACTTCTCTGGAAACACCATATATTTT.

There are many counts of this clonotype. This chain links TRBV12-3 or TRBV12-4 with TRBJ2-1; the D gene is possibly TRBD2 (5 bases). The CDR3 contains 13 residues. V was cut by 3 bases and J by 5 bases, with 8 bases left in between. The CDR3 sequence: CASSFGRDNEQFF. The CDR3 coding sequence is TGTGCCAGCAGTTTTGGGCGGGACAATGAGCAGTTCTTC.

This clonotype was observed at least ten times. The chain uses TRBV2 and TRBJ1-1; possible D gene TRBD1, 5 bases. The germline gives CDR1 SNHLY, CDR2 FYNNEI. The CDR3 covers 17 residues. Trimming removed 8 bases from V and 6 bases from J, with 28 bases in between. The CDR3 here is CASQDRQGGSDGAEAFF. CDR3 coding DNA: TGTGCCAGCCAGGACCGGCAGGGAGGATCGGACGGCGCTGAAGCTTTCTTT.

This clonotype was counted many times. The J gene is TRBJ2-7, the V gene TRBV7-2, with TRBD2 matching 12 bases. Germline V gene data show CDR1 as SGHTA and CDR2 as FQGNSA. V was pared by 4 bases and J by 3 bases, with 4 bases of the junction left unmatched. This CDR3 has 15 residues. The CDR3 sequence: CASSSGLAGLYEQYF. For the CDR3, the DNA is TGTGCCAGCAGCTCCGGACTAGCGGGACTCTACGAGCAGTACTTC.

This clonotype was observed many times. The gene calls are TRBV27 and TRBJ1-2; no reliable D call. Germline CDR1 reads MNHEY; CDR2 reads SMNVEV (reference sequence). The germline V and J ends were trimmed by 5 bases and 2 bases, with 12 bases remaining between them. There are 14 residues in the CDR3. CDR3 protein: CASSASFGNYGYTF. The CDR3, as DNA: TGTGCCAGCAGTGCGTCCTTCGGGAACTATGGCTACACCTTC.

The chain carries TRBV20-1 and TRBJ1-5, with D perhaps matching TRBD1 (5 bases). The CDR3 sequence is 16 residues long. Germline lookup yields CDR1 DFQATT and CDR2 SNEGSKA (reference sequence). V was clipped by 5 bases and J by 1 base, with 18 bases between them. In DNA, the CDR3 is TGCAGTGCTCGCCCTCCAGGGACGGAAAGCAATCAGCCCCAGCATTTT. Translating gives CSARPPGTESNQPQHF.

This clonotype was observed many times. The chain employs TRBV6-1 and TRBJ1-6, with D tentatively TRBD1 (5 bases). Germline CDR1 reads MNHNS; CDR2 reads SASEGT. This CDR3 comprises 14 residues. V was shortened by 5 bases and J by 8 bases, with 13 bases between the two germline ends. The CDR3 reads CASSQQGRDSPLHF. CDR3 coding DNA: TGTGCCAGCAGTCAGCAGGGTCGCGATTCACCCCTCCACTTT.

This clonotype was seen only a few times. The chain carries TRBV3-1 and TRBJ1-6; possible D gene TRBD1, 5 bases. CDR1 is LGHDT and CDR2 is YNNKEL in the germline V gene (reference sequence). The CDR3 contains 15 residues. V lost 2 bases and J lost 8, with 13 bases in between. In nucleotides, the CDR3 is TGTGCCAGCAGCCAATCCGCAGGGTTTGATTCACCCCTCCACTTT. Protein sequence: CASSQSAGFDSPLHF.

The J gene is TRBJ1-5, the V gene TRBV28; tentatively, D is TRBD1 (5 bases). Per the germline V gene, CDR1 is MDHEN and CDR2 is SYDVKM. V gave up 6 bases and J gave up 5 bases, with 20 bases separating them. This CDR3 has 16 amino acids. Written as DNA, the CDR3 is TGTGCCAGCAGCCCTACCGGAGAGGGGTTGCATCAGCCCCAGCATTTT. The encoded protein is CASSPTGEGLHQPQHF.

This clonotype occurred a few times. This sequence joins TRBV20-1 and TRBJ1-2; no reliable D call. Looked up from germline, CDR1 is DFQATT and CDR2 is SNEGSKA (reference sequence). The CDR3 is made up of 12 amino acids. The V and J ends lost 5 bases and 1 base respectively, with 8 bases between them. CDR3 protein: CSASGFNYGYTF. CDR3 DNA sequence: TGCAGTGCTTCCGGATTTAACTATGGCTACACCTTC.

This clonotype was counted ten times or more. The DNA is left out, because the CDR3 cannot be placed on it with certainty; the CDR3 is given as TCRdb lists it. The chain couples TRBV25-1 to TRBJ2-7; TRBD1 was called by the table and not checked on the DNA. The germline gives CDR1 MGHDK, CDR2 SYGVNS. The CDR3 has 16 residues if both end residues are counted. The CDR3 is CASILAPGAQNYEQYF.

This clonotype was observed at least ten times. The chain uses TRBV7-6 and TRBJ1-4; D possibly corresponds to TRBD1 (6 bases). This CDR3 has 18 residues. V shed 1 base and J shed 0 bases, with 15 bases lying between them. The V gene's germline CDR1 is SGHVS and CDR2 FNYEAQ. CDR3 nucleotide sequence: TGTGCCAGCAGCTTAGGGGGATGGACAGTTGCAACTAATGAAAAACTGTTTTTT. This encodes CASSLGGWTVATNEKLFF. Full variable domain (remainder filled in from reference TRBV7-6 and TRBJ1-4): GAGVSQSPRYKVTKRGQDVALRCDPISGHVSLYWYRQALGQGPEFLTYFNYEAQQDKSGLPNDRFSAERPEGSISTLTIQRTEQRDSAMYRCASSLGGWTVATNEKLFFGSGTQLSVL.

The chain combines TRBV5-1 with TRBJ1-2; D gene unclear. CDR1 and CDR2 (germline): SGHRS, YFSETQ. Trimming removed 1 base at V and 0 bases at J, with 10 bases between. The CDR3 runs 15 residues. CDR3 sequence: CASSLQAGTNYGYTF. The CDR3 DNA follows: TGCGCCAGCAGCTTGCAGGCCGGGACTAACTATGGCTACACCTTC.

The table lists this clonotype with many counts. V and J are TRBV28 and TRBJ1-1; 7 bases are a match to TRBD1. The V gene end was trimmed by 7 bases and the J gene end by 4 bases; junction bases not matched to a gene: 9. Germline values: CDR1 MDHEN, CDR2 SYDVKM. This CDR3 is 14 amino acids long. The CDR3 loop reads CASILRGQPTEAFF. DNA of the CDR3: TGTGCCAGCATCCTTCGGGGACAGCCCACTGAAGCTTTCTTT.

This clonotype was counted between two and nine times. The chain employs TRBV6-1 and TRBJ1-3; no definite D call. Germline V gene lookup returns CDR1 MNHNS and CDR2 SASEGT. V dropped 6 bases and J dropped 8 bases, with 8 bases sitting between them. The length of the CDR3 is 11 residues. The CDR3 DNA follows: TGTGCCAGCAGGATAAGCGACACCATATATTTT. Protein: CASRISDTIYF.

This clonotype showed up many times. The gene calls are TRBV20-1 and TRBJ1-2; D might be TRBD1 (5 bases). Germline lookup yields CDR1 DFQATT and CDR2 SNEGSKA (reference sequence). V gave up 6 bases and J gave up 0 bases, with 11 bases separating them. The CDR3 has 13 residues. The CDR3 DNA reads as TGCAGTGCCGGGGGTACAGCTAACTATGGCTACACCTTC. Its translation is CSAGGTANYGYTF.

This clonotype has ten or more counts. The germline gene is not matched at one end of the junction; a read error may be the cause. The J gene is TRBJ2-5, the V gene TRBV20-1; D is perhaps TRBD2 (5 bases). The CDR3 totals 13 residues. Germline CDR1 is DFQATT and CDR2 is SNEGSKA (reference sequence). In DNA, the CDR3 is TGCAGTGCTAGACGCTCCGGGAACTCGGACCCGATTTTC. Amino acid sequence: CSARRSGNSDPIF.